The 21 T cell receptor beta chains in this list originate from one sample, sequenced in a study of shared clonotypes between healthy human individuals (dated by TCRdb to 2020 to 2021). CD8 naive samples consisted of CD45RO-negative cells that were positively selected for CCR7, yielding a CD45RA+CCR7+ population without TemRA cells. Libraries came from the immunoSEQ multiplex PCR assay. Held by TCRdb, this immuneACCESS table contains in-frame sequences only and omits some clones. Under half of the omission traces to an unresolved V gene where checked; the cause of the rest is unknown. The sample table records about 2 million clones; approximately 94% of these occur just once. The top ten clonotypes cover approximately 1% of the sample. The source material was naive CD8+ T cells sorted from blood. The sample's cell subset or site, from its label and the paper: CD45RA+CCR7+. These receptors all stem from a man younger than 30 in good health.

V gene TRBV11-3 combines with J gene TRBJ2-7; D is undetermined. Germline loops: CDR1 SGHNT, CDR2 YENEEA. Trimming stripped 1 base from V and 2 bases from J, with 6 bases between. CDR3 size: 13 residues. The CDR3 reads CASSLGSPYEQYF. Here the CDR3 DNA reads TGTGCCAGCAGCTTAGGATCCCCCTACGAGCAGTACTTC.

The chain links TRBV5-1 to TRBJ2-7; D possibly corresponds to TRBD1 (5 bases). The CDR3 length is 13 residues. V lost 4 bases to trimming and J lost 7 bases, with 15 bases between them. CDR1 SGHRS and CDR2 YFSETQ come from the germline V gene. In DNA form, the CDR3 reads TGCGCCAGCAGCATAGAACAGGAGTGGGAGCAGTACTTC. Its translation is CASSIEQEWEQYF.

V usage is TRBV6-1 and J usage is TRBJ1-5; 8 bases match TRBD1. CDR3 length: 15 amino acids. The germline gives CDR1 MNHNS, CDR2 SASEGT. Germline trimming cut 5 bases from V and 4 bases from J; bases unmatched to any gene: 7. This CDR3 is CASSKRDRGNQPQHF. The CDR3 DNA is TGTGCCAGCAGTAAAAGAGACAGGGGTAATCAGCCCCAGCATTTT.

The chain carries TRBV27 and TRBJ2-1; no clear D gene. The CDR3 loop spans 14 amino acids. CDR1 is MNHEY and CDR2 is SMNVEV in the germline V gene (reference sequence). V dropped 5 bases and J dropped 3 bases, with 11 bases sitting between them. The CDR3 here is CASSPDPFYNEQFF. The CDR3 bases are TGTGCCAGCAGTCCGGATCCTTTCTACAATGAGCAGTTCTTC.

V gene TRBV19 combines with J gene TRBJ2-6; D is uncertain. V lost 6 bases and J lost 2, with 11 bases in between. The CDR3 extends over 15 amino acids. CDR1 LNHDA and CDR2 SQIVND come from the germline V gene (reference sequence). This CDR3 reads CASRLTEAGANVLTF. CDR3 coding DNA: TGTGCCAGTAGGCTAACAGAGGCTGGGGCCAACGTCCTGACTTTC.

The sample holds one count of this clone. The V call is TRBV2, the J call TRBJ2-7, with 8 bases matching TRBD1. Trimming cost V 2 bases and J 5 bases; bases outside gene matches: 8. CDR3 length: 15 residues. Germline-derived CDR1 and CDR2 are SNHLY and FYNNEI. CDR3 sequence reads: CASSERGAGGDEQYF. The CDR3 DNA sequence: TGTGCCAGCAGTGAAAGGGGGGCAGGGGGCGACGAGCAGTACTTC.

The V call is TRBV4-1, the J call TRBJ2-5, with 13 bases that match TRBD2. CDR3 length: 15 amino acids. CDR1 MGHRA and CDR2 YSYEKL come from the germline V gene. J gave up 13 bases and V 4 bases, and 12 bases lay outside the gene matches. CDR3 residues: CASSPGLAGAGGSYF. The CDR3 bases are TGCGCCAGCAGCCCCGGACTAGCGGGAGCGGGGGGCTCGTACTTC.

This sequence joins TRBV4-3 and TRBJ2-7, with 9 bases matching TRBD1. Germline values: CDR1 LGHNA, CDR2 YSLEER. V was pared by 2 bases and J by 1 base, with 3 bases of the junction left unmatched. The CDR3 extends over 15 amino acids. The CDR3 loop reads CASSQKGTGSYEQYF. DNA of the CDR3: TGCGCCAGCAGCCAAAAAGGGACAGGGTCCTACGAGCAGTACTTC.

The chain recombines TRBV7-9 with TRBJ2-3; D perhaps matches TRBD2 (6 bases). The V end was cut by 5 bases, the J end by 7 bases, with 10 bases between. Germline CDR1 and CDR2: SEHNR and FQNEAQ (reference sequence). The CDR3 spans 12 residues. As DNA, the CDR3 is TGTGCCAGCAGCGCGACTAGTCATACGCAGTATTTT. Amino acids: CASSATSHTQYF.

The CDR3 DNA reads as TGCGCCAGCAGCCATTTAGAGGGTTACGAGCAGTACTTC. Amino acid sequence: CASSHLEGYEQYF. The chain has TRBV4-1 and TRBJ2-7; D possibly corresponds to TRBD2 (5 bases). CDR1 is MGHRA and CDR2 is YSYEKL in the germline V gene. This CDR3 contains 13 residues. With 3 bases removed from V and 4 bases from J, the gap between germline ends came to 10 bases.

The genes are TRBV7-9 and TRBJ2-2; D is perhaps TRBD2 (6 bases). Germline V gene sequence: CDR1 SEHNR, CDR2 FQNEAQ (reference sequence). The CDR3 contains 13 residues. Trimming stripped 4 bases from V and 7 bases from J, with 10 bases between. In DNA form, the CDR3 reads TGTGCCAGCAGCTCCCGGGGGATCGGGGAGCTGTTTTTT. It specifies CASSSRGIGELFF.

The genes are TRBV6-6 and TRBJ1-2; D gene ambiguous. V was clipped by 2 bases and J by 2 bases, with 6 bases between them. Germline V CDR1 and CDR2: MNHNY, SVGAGI (reference sequence). The CDR3 loop spans 13 amino acids. CDR3 loop: CASSYGLNYGYTF. The CDR3 DNA reads TGTGCCAGCAGTTACGGGTTGAACTATGGCTACACCTTC.

The gene calls are TRBV5-1 and TRBJ2-3, with D maybe TRBD2 (5 bases). The V gene's germline CDR1 is SGHRS and CDR2 YFSETQ. There are 16 residues in the CDR3. V dropped 0 bases and J dropped 4 bases, with 15 bases sitting between them. The CDR3 is CASSLAVRDLADTQYF. The CDR3 region has the DNA TGCGCCAGCAGCTTGGCCGTGAGGGATCTAGCAGATACGCAGTATTTT.

The chain uses TRBV25-1 and TRBJ2-7; 8 nucleotides line up with TRBD1. Trimming removed 7 bases from V and 5 bases from J; junction bases left unmatched: 4. CDR1 is MGHDK, CDR2 SYGVNS, per germline. There are 12 residues in the CDR3. CDR3 DNA sequence: TGTGCCAGCACCTCAGGGGGCGACGAGCAGTACTTC. It codes for CASTSGGDEQYF.

V usage is TRBV9 and J usage is TRBJ2-1, with D perhaps TRBD2 (6 bases). Trimming left V 4 bases short and J 10 bases short, with 12 bases between. Germline CDR1 is SGDLS and CDR2 is YYNGEE. The CDR3 spans 12 residues. The CDR3, as DNA: TGTGCCAGCAGCTTCACTAGCTCCGAGCAGTTCTTC. Translation gives CASSFTSSEQFF.

Of note for this clone: Additional DNA sequences in this sample encode the identical CDR3. V gene TRBV27 combines with J gene TRBJ2-1, with D unclear. Between the trimmed V and J ends, which lost 2 bases and 0 bases, there was a span of 8 bases. CDR3 length equals 15 residues. The germline V gene encodes CDR1 MNHEY and CDR2 SMNVEV (reference sequence). The CDR3: CASSLTPSSYNEQFF. In DNA form, the CDR3 reads TGTGCCAGCAGTTTAACACCGAGCTCCTACAATGAGCAGTTCTTC.

The gene calls are TRBV4-3 and TRBJ2-1; 8 nucleotides align to TRBD2. CDR3 length equals 18 residues. With V trimmed by 0 bases and J by 7 bases, 14 bases remained unmatched. Looked up from germline, CDR1 is LGHNA and CDR2 is YSLEER. CDR3 amino acids: CASSQDGAPGGPENEQFF. As DNA, the CDR3 is TGCGCCAGCAGCCAAGATGGGGCGCCGGGAGGGCCGGAAAATGAGCAGTTCTTC.

The rearrangement uses TRBV6-5 and TRBJ1-1; 7 nucleotides agree with TRBD1. Germline V lookup: CDR1 MNHEY, CDR2 SVGAGI. The CDR3 runs 13 residues. V was pared by 2 bases and J by 8 bases, with 5 bases of the junction left unmatched. CDR3 bases: TGTGCCAGCAGTTACAACCGGGACAGCGAAGCTTTCTTT. Its translation is CASSYNRDSEAFF.

V and J are TRBV9 and TRBJ2-7; D possibly corresponds to TRBD1 (6 bases). This CDR3 spans 14 amino acids. V lost 3 bases to trimming and J lost 1 base, with 11 bases between them. Germline CDR1 is SGDLS and CDR2 is YYNGEE. This chain's CDR3 is CASSAQGNSYEQYF. The CDR3, as DNA: TGTGCCAGCAGCGCACAGGGAAATTCCTACGAGCAGTACTTC.

The chain carries TRBV4-3 and TRBJ2-2; D is perhaps TRBD1 or TRBD2 (5 bases each). Trimming took 4 bases from V and 3 from J, leaving 12 bases between them. CDR1 and CDR2 from the germline V gene are LGHNA and YSLEER. CDR3 size: 15 residues. The CDR3 DNA reads TGCGCCAGCAGCCGGGGGTGGAGTGACACCGGGGAGCTGTTTTTT. It codes for CASSRGWSDTGELFF.

The rearrangement uses TRBV5-3 and TRBJ1-2, with 12 nucleotides matching TRBD1. TRBV5-3 is filed as an ORF, its function uncertain. This CDR3 has 17 amino acids. The trim removed 2 bases at V and 4 bases at J, leaving 9 bases unmatched. The CDR3 DNA reads TGTGCCAGAAGCTTCCGGGACAGGGGGCAGGGGATCTATGGCTACACCTTC. Translating gives CARSFRDRGQGIYGYTF.